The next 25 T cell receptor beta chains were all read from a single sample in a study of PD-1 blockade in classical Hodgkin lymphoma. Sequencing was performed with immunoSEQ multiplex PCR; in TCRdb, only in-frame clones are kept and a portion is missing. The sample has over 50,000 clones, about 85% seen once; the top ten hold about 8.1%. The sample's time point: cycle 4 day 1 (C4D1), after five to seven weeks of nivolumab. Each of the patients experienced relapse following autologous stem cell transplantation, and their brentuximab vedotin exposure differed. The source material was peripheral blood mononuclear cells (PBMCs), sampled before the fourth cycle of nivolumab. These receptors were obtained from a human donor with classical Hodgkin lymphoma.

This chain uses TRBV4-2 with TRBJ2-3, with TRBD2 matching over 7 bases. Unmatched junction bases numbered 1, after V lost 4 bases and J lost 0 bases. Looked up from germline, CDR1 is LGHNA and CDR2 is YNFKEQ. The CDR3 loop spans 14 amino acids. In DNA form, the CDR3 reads TGTGCCAGCAGCCTAGCGGGTAGCACAGATACGCAGTATTTT. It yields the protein CASSLAGSTDTQYF.

CDR3 nucleotides: TGTGCCAGCAGCCCGGGACAGCGCCAAGAGACCCAGTACTTC. Encoded protein: CASSPGQRQETQYF. The chain carries TRBV7-2 and TRBJ2-5; 7 nucleotides match TRBD1. Germline V gives CDR1 SGHTA, CDR2 FQGNSA. This CDR3 has 14 amino acids. Trimming cost V 5 bases and J 1 base; bases outside gene matches: 4.

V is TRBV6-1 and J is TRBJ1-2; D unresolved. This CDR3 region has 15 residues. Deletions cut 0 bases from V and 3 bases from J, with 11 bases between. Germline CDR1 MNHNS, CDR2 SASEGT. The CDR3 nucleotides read TGTGCCAGCAGTGAAGCGGGTGCGTGGGACTATGGCTACACCTTC. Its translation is CASSEAGAWDYGYTF.

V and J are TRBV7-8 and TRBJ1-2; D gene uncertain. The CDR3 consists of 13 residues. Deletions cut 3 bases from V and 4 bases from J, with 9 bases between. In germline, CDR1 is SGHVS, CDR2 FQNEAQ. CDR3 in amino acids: CASSFPGGYGYTF. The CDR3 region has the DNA TGTGCCAGCAGCTTCCCCGGCGGCTATGGCTACACCTTC.

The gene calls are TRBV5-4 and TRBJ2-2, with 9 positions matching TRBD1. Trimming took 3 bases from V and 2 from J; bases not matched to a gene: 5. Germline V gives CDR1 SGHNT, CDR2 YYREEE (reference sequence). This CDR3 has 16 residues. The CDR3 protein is CASSSGQGLNTGELFF. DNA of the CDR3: TGTGCCAGCAGCTCGGGACAGGGTTTAAACACCGGGGAGCTGTTTTTT.

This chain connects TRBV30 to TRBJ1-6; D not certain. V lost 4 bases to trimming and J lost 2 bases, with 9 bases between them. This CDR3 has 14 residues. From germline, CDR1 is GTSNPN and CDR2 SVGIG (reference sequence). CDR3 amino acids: CAWNFKAYNSPLHF. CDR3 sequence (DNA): TGTGCCTGGAATTTCAAAGCCTATAATTCACCCCTCCACTTT.

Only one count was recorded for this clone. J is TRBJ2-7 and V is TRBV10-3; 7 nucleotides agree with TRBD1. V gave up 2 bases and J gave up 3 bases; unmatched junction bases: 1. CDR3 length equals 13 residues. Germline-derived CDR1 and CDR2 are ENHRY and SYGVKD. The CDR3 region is CAISEGTVYEQYF. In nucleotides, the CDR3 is TGTGCCATCAGTGAGGGGACAGTCTACGAGCAGTACTTC.

The CDR3: CASGGKGLDANTGELFF. The CDR3, as DNA: TGCGCCAGCGGGGGAAAAGGGTTGGACGCGAACACCGGGGAGCTGTTTTTT. V is TRBV5-1 and J is TRBJ2-2; TRBD1 or TRBD2 may be the D gene (5 bases each). With 7 bases removed from V and 0 bases from J, the gap between germline ends came to 19 bases. The length of the CDR3 is 17 residues. CDR1 and CDR2 from the germline V gene are SGHRS and YFSETQ.

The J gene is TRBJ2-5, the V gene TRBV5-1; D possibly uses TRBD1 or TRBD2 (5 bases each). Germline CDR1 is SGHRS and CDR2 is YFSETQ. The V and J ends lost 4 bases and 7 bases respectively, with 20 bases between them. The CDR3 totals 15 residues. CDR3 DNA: TGCGCCAGCAGCCTGGGGGTGACGGGGAAGGTGACCCAGTACTTC. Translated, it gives CASSLGVTGKVTQYF.

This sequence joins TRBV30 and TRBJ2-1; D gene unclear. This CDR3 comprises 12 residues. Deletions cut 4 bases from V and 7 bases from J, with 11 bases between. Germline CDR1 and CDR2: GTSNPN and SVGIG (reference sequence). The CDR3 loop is CAWTSGENEQFF. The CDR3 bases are TGTGCCTGGACATCTGGCGAAAATGAGCAGTTCTTC.

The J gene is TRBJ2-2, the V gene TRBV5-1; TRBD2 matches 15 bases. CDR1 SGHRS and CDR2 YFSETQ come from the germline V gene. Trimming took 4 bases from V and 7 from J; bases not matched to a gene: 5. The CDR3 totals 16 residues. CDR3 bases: TGCGCCAGCAGCCTGGGACTAGCGGGGGGCCACGGGGAGCTGTTTTTT. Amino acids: CASSLGLAGGHGELFF.

CDR3 loop: CASTHSVLAGAYEQYF. The CDR3 nucleotides read TGTGCCAGCACCCACTCCGTACTAGCGGGGGCCTACGAGCAGTACTTC. The chain is built from TRBV27 and TRBJ2-7, with 11 bases matching TRBD2. The CDR3 is made up of 16 amino acids. The J segment lost 2 bases and the V segment lost 7 bases, leaving 10 bases of the junction unmatched. Germline CDR1 MNHEY, CDR2 SMNVEV (reference sequence).

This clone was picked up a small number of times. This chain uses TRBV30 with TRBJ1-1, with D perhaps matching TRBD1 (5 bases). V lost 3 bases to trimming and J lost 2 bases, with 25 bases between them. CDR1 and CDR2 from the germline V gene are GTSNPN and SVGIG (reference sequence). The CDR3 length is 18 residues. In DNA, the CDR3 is TGTGCCTGGAGAAGAACCGGGGCCTCCCGAGGGAGAAACACTGAAGCTTTCTTT. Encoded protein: CAWRRTGASRGRNTEAFF.

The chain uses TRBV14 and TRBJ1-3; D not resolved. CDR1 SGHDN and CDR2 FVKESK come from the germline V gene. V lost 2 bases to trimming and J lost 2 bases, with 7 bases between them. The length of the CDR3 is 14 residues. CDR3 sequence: CASSQRQTGNTIYF. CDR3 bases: TGTGCCAGCAGCCAACGGCAGACTGGAAACACCATATATTTT.

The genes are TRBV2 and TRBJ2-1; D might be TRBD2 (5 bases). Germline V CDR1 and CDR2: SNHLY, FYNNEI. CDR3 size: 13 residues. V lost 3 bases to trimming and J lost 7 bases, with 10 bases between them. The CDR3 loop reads CASSDISVNEQFF. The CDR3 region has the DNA TGTGCCAGCAGTGATATTAGCGTAAATGAGCAGTTCTTC.

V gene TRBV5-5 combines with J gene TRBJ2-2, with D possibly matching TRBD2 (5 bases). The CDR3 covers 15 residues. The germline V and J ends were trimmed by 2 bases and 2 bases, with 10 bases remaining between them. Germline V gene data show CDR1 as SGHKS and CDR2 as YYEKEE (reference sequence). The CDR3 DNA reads TGTGCCAGCAGCTTAAGGACGGGAAACACCGGGGAGCTGTTTTTT. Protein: CASSLRTGNTGELFF.

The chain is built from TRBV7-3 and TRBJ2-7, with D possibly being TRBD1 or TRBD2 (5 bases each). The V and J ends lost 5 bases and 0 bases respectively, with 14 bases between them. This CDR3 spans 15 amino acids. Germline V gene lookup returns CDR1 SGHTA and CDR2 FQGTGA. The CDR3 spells CASSPGTVSSYEQYF. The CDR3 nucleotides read TGTGCCAGCAGCCCTGGGACCGTGAGCTCCTACGAGCAGTACTTC.

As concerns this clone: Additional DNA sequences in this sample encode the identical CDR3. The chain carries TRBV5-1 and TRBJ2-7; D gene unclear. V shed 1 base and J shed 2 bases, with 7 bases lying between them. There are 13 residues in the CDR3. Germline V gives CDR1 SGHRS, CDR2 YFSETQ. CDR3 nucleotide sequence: TGCGCCAGCAGCTTGATTGGTACCTACGAGCAGTACTTC. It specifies CASSLIGTYEQYF.

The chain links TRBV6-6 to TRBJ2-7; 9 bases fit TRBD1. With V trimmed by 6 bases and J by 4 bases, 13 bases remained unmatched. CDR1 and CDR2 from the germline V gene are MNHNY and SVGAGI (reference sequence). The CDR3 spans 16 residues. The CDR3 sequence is CASRSLPGQGGYEQYF. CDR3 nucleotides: TGTGCCAGCAGATCCCTACCGGGACAGGGAGGGTACGAGCAGTACTTC.

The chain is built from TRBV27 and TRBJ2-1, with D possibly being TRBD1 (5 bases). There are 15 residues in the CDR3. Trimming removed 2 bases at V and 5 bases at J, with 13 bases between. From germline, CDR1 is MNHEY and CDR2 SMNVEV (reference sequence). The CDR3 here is CASSLQGSSDNEQFF. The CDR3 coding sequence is TGTGCCAGCAGTTTACAGGGCTCCTCAGACAATGAGCAGTTCTTC.

CDR3 in DNA: TGTGCCAGCTCACCAAAGGCGGAGACCCAGTACTTC. Translation gives CASSPKAETQYF. The chain uses TRBV18 and TRBJ2-5; D not resolved. CDR1 and CDR2 from the germline V gene are KGHSH and LQKENI. The CDR3 covers 12 residues. V gave up 2 bases and J gave up 5 bases, with 6 bases separating them.

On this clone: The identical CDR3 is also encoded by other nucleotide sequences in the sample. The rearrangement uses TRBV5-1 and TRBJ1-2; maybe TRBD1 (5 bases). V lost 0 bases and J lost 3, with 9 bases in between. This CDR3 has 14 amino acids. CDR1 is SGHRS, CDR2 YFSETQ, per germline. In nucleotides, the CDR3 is TGCGCCAGCAGCTTGGCCGGGACCGACTATGGCTACACCTTC. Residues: CASSLAGTDYGYTF.

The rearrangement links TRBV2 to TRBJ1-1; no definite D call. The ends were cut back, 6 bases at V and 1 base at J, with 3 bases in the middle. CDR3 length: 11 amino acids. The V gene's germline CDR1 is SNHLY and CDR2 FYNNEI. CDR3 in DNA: TGTGCCAGCAGGTCGAACACTGAAGCTTTCTTT. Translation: CASRSNTEAFF.

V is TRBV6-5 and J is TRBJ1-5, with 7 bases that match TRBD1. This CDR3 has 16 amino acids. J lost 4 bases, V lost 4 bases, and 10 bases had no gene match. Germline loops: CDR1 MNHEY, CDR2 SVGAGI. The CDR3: CASSSPDRDSNQPQHF. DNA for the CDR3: TGTGCCAGCAGTTCGCCAGACAGGGACTCGAATCAGCCCCAGCATTTT.

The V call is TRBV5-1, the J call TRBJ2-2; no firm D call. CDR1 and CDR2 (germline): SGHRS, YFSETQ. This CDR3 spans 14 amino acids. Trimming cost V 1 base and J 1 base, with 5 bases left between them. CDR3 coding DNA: TGCGCCAGCAGCTTGAGCCGGAACACCGGGGAGCTGTTTTTT. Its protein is CASSLSRNTGELFF.